This T cell receptor beta chain was sequenced in a study of blood T cell repertoires in COVID-19. Study as a whole: Samples came from the United States, Italy and Spain, spanning acute and convalescent COVID-19. T cells, B-cell-depleted T cells, or PBMCs provided the cDNA or gDNA that served as material.

Original data processing: Estimated nucleated cell counts came from reference gene primer amplification. Using immunoSEQ multiplex PCR, the repertoire was profiled, and TCRdb retains in-frame clones only, with some absent. V, J and clone size were drawn from that table, and D and trimming were deduced from the DNA. This table holds about 59,000 clones, approximately 90% found once. The CDR3 length is 15 residues. The germline gives CDR1 LGHDT, CDR2 YNNKEL (reference sequence). Trimming removed 2 bases at V and 7 bases at J, with 15 bases between. The sequenced sample was peripheral blood. The gene calls are TRBV3-1 (or the pseudogene TRBV3-2) and TRBJ2-1, with D possibly TRBD1 on 5 matching bases. The origin of this receptor is a man older than 75 with acute or convalescent COVID-19. Written as DNA, the CDR3 is TGTGCCAGCAGCCAAAGTGGCGCAGGGTGGAATGAGCAGTTCTTC. It yields the protein CASSQSGAGWNEQFF.